The clone carrying this T cell receptor beta chain was recorded once. The data belong to a study of blood T cell repertoires in COVID-19. Study-level information: Specimens from acute and convalescent COVID-19 originated in the United States, Italy and Spain.

Method: immunoSEQ multiplex PCR; TCRdb's copy keeps in-frame clones and lacks some. This sample yields roughly 260,000 clones, of which 88% are seen a single time; approximately 4% belongs to the top ten. Germline V gene data show CDR1 as KGHDR and CDR2 as SFDVKD. CDR3 length equals 15 residues. V lost 10 bases and J lost 1; bases outside the gene matches: 5. The V and J genes are TRBV24-1 and TRBJ2-5; the match to TRBD2 covers 13 bases. Sequencing was done on a sample of peripheral blood. The receptor comes from a man aged 60-69 years who had recovered from COVID-19. This CDR3 is CATTGTSGAQETQYF. CDR3 nucleotide sequence: TGTGCCACAACCGGGACTAGCGGGGCCCAAGAGACCCAGTACTTC.